These T cell receptor beta chains were read from a single sample in a study of shared T cell receptors in the human thymus. The repertoire was sequenced with immunoSEQ multiplex PCR; TCRdb's copy has only in-frame clones and lacks some. The top ten clones hold approximately 0.011% of a sample with some 720,000 clones, roughly 88% of them seen once. These records were also assigned to another study, of human thymus T cells.

Sequencing was carried out using thymocytes. The receptors shown here come from a boy under two years old with a congenital heart defect. Each CDR3 is given with its conserved first and last residue. A D gene is named only where the DNA matches it firmly. A row's size may be missing; if present it is once, few, many or a size class.

j_call d_call v_call clone_size cdr3_aa cdr3_nt
TRBJ2-5 TRBD1 TRBV28 few CASSVLQGAPQETQYF TGTGCCAGCAGTGTACTACAGGGGGCACCCCAAGAGACCCAGTACTTC
TRBJ2-5 TRBD2 TRBV4-2 - CASSQEKGAGGSEETQYF TGTGCCAGCAGCCAAGAGAAGGGAGCGGGAGGGTCCGAAGAGACCCAGTACTTC
TRBJ2-4 TRBD2 TRBV29-1 once CSVEGNSGRARDIQYF TGCAGCGTTGAGGGGAATAGCGGGAGGGCCAGGGACATTCAGTACTTC
TRBJ2-1 TRBD2 TRBV28 few CASILAGRNEQFF TGTGCCAGCATCCTAGCGGGACGGAATGAGCAGTTCTTC
TRBJ2-3 TRBD2 TRBV6-1 - CASSEWASGSGDTDTQYF TGTGCCAGCAGTGAATGGGCTAGCGGGAGTGGGGACACAGATACGCAGTATTTT
TRBJ2-3 TRBD2 TRBV9 - CASSVQSGRTDTQYF TGTGCCAGCAGCGTCCAAAGCGGGAGGACAGATACGCAGTATTTT
TRBJ1-1 - TRBV5-1 once CASSFQGTAEAFF TGCGCCAGCAGCTTCCAGGGTACGGCTGAAGCTTTCTTT
TRBJ2-5 TRBD2 TRBV5-1 - CASSLRTSETLQETQYF TGCGCCAGCAGCCTAAGGACTAGCGAAACCCTCCAAGAGACCCAGTACTTC
TRBJ1-3 - TRBV30 few CAWSVGRAGPRSGNTIYF TGTGCCTGGAGTGTTGGCAGGGCCGGCCCCCGCTCTGGAAACACCATATATTTT
TRBJ2-2 TRBD1 TRBV23-1 few CASARGQGATGELFF TGCGCCAGCGCCCGAGGGCAGGGGGCCACCGGGGAGCTGTTTTTT
TRBJ2-3 - TRBV25-1 - CASSEWDSSTDTQYF TGTGCCAGCAGTGAATGGGACTCAAGCACAGATACGCAGTATTTT
TRBJ2-3 TRBD2 TRBV6-5 - CASRRGLAADTQYF TGTGCCAGCAGGAGGGGACTAGCGGCAGATACGCAGTATTTT
TRBJ2-1 - TRBV5-1 - CASSLGTEQFF TGCGCCAGCAGCTTGGGGACAGAGCAGTTCTTC
TRBJ1-5 TRBD1 TRBV6-6 - CATQRQGEGSQPQHF TGTGCCACCCAGAGACAGGGCGAGGGGAGTCAGCCCCAGCATTTT
TRBJ1-2 TRBD1 TRBV6-5 - CASSYSAGQGYYGYTF TGTGCCAGCAGTTACTCAGCTGGACAGGGGTACTATGGCTACACCTTC
TRBJ1-4 TRBD1 TRBV4-2 - CASSQGYRQGGGKLFF TGTGCCAGCAGCCAAGGTTACCGACAGGGCGGCGGAAAACTGTTTTTT
TRBJ2-7 - TRBV7-9 - CASSLGPKYWRIGTYEQYF TGTGCCAGCAGCTTAGGCCCCAAATACTGGCGGATCGGCACCTACGAGCAGTACTTC
TRBJ2-7 TRBD2 TRBV7-3 - CASSLAGGSSYEQYF TGTGCCAGCAGCTTAGCGGGAGGGTCGTCCTACGAGCAGTACTTC
TRBJ2-1 - TRBV4-2 - CASSQPPRLADHNEQFF TGTGCCAGCAGCCAGCCCCCCCGGCTAGCAGATCACAATGAGCAGTTCTTC
TRBJ2-1 TRBD2 TRBV14 - CASSQDTSGRGRNEQFF TGTGCCAGCAGCCAAGATACTAGCGGGAGGGGACGGAATGAGCAGTTCTTC
TRBJ2-2 - TRBV6-6 - CASSPSSRKDTGELFF TGTGCCAGCAGCCCATCAAGCCGAAAAGACACCGGGGAGCTGTTTTTT
TRBJ2-7 TRBD2 TRBV27 - CASVRDSGRSYEQYF TGTGCCAGCGTTCGGGATAGCGGGAGGAGTTACGAGCAGTACTTC
TRBJ2-3 - TRBV30 - CAWSGRGPNESSTDTQYF TGTGCCTGGAGTGGGAGGGGGCCTAACGAATCTAGCACAGATACGCAGTATTTT
TRBJ2-4 TRBD1 TRBV10-3 few CAISESKGQDSKNIQYF TGTGCCATCAGTGAGTCGAAGGGACAGGATTCCAAAAACATTCAGTACTTC
TRBJ2-5 TRBD2 TRBV27 - CASSSSMGLAGLQETQYF TGTGCCAGCAGTTCATCGATGGGACTAGCGGGGTTGCAAGAGACCCAGTACTTC
TRBJ2-3 - TRBV28 - CASSLDWRAPSQYF TGTGCCAGCAGTTTAGATTGGCGGGCTCCGTCCCAGTATTTT
TRBJ2-2 TRBD2 TRBV25-1 - CASREPGRAGELFF TGTGCCAGCAGAGAGCCCGGGAGGGCCGGGGAGCTGTTTTTT
TRBJ2-7 - TRBV6-5 - CASTTQGRGEQYF TGTGCCAGCACAACACAAGGCCGAGGGGAGCAGTACTTC
TRBJ2-2 TRBD2 TRBV6-1 - CASSGLAGLTGELFF TGTGCCAGCAGTGGTCTAGCGGGTTTGACCGGGGAGCTGTTTTTT
TRBJ1-4 - TRBV4-1 - CASSPTTGNEKLFF TGCGCCAGCAGCCCGACGACAGGTAATGAAAAACTGTTTTTT
TRBJ2-1 TRBD2 TRBV10-3 - CAISGTSGNGEQFF TGTGCCATCAGTGGTACTAGCGGGAATGGGGAGCAGTTCTTC
TRBJ2-5 - TRBV27 - CASSSPGETQYF TGTGCCAGCAGTTCGCCAGGGGAGACCCAGTACTTC
TRBJ2-5 - TRBV15 - CATSRDYTLGVKETQYF TGTGCCACCAGCAGAGATTACACGCTAGGGGTCAAAGAGACCCAGTACTTC
TRBJ2-7 TRBD2 TRBV7-8 once CASSLPSAGGNPYEQYF TGTGCCAGCAGCTTACCCTCGGCGGGGGGGAACCCCTACGAGCAGTACTTC
TRBJ2-7 TRBD1 TRBV5-4 - CASSEGQGDYEQYF TGTGCCAGCAGCGAGGGACAGGGGGACTACGAGCAGTACTTC
TRBJ2-7 TRBD1 TRBV9 once CAGLQGSSYEQYF TGTGCCGGCTTACAGGGGTCGTCCTACGAGCAGTACTTC
TRBJ2-5 - TRBV5-1 - CASSLDFAEQETQYF TGCGCCAGCAGCTTGGACTTTGCGGAACAAGAGACCCAGTACTTC
TRBJ2-7 TRBD2 TRBV29-1 - CSVQSGRASFHEQYF TGCAGCGTTCAAAGCGGGAGGGCCTCCTTTCACGAGCAGTACTTC
TRBJ1-6 - TRBV25-1 - CASSRHLTLHF TGTGCCAGCAGTCGACACCTTACCCTCCACTTT
TRBJ2-3 TRBD1 TRBV27 - CASSSPGQVGDTQYF TGTGCCAGCAGTTCCCCGGGACAGGTGGGAGATACGCAGTATTTT
TRBJ2-3 TRBD2 TRBV29-1 - CSVGLAVRADTQYF TGCAGCGTGGGACTAGCAGTCAGGGCAGATACGCAGTATTTT
TRBJ2-7 TRBD1 TRBV4-2 - CASSQPARDRGYEQYF TGTGCCAGCAGCCAGCCTGCTCGGGACAGGGGCTACGAGCAGTACTTC
TRBJ2-1 - TRBV4-3 - CASSQANIGVEKQFF TGCGCCAGCAGCCAAGCCAACATAGGGGTGGAAAAGCAGTTCTTC
TRBJ2-4 - TRBV29-1 - CSVGGEAKNIQYF TGCAGCGTTGGGGGGGAGGCCAAAAACATTCAGTACTTC
TRBJ1-3 TRBD1 TRBV7-9 - CASSLDLTGGYSGNTIYF TGTGCCAGCAGCTTAGATTTGACAGGGGGCTACTCTGGAAACACCATATATTTT
TRBJ1-1 TRBD1 TRBV27 - CASSFTRGRQGGTEAFF TGTGCCAGCAGTTTCACCCGAGGCCGACAGGGCGGCACTGAAGCTTTCTTT
TRBJ1-3 - TRBV4-3 - CASSQEGKRENTIYF TGCGCCAGCAGCCAAGAGGGGAAGAGGGAAAACACCATATATTTT
TRBJ2-7 - TRBV12-5 - CASEIQSAGGSYEQYF TGTGCTAGTGAGATCCAAAGCGCGGGCGGTTCCTACGAGCAGTACTTC
TRBJ2-7 TRBD1 TRBV5-5 - CASSGRDRGHEQYF TGTGCCAGCAGCGGCCGGGACAGGGGCCACGAGCAGTACTTC
TRBJ2-2 TRBD1 TRBV6-5 - CASSYCRTGSTGELFF TGTGCCAGCAGTTACTGCCGGACAGGCTCCACCGGGGAGCTGTTTTTT
TRBJ2-1 - TRBV10-3 - CAISPGLYNEQFF TGTGCCATCAGCCCGGGACTTTACAATGAGCAGTTCTTC
TRBJ1-1 - TRBV15 - CATSPDWTEAFF TGTGCCACCAGCCCAGATTGGACTGAAGCTTTCTTT
TRBJ1-3 - TRBV6-6 - CASSPDITGNTIYF TGTGCCAGCAGTCCCGACATTACTGGAAACACCATATATTTT
TRBJ1-2 - TRBV5-4 once CASSLCHGDYGYTF TGTGCCAGCAGCTTGTGCCACGGGGACTATGGCTACACCTTC
TRBJ2-1 - TRBV5-4 - CASSRSRAGLDYNEQFF TGTGCCAGCAGCCGAAGTCGGGCGGGACTGGACTACAATGAGCAGTTCTTC
TRBJ2-2 - TRBV27 few CASSSYTGELFF TGTGCCAGCAGTTCCTACACCGGGGAGCTGTTTTTT